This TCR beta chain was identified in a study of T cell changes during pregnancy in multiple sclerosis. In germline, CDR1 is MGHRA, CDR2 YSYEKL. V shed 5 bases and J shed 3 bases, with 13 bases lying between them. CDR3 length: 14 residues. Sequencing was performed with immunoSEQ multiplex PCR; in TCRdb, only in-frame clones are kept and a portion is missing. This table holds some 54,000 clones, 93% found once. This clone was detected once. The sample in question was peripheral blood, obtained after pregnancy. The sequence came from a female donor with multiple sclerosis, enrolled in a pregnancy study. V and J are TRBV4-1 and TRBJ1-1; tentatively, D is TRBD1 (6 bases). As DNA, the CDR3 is TGCGCCAGCAGCTCTCAAGGGGGGGACACTGAAGCTTTCTTT. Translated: CASSSQGGDTEAFF.